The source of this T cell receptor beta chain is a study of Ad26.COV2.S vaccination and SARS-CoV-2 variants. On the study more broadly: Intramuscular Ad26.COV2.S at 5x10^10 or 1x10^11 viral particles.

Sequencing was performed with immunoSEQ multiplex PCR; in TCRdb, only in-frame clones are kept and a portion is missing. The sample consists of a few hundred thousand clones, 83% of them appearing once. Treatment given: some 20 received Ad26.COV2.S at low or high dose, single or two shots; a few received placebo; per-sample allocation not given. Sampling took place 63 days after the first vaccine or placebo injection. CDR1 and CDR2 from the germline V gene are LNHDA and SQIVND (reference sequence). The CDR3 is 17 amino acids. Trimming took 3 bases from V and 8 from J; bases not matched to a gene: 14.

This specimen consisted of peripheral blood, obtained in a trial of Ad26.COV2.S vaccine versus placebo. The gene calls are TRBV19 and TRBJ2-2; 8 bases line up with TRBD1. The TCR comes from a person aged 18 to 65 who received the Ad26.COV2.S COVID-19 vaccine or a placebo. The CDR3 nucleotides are TGTGCCAGTAGTATGGCCCTCAGGCAGGGGGCTTTAGGGGAGCTGTTTTTT. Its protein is CASSMALRQGALGELFF.